Given below is one T cell receptor (beta chain) in context. This record comes from a study of CD8+ T cells in alopecia areata. The CDR3 has 11 residues. The V gene's germline CDR1 is MNHNY and CDR2 SVGAGI (reference sequence). Trimming took 10 bases from V and 0 from J, leaving 6 bases between them. Treatment noted: oral pan-JAK inhibitor, 5-10 mg twice daily. Specimens obtained from alopecia areata patients comprised lesional scalp punch biopsies and peripheral blood. PBMCs yielded sorted CD4+ and CD8+ T cells. Reverse transcription of extracted RNA yielded cDNA, which provided the sequencing template. Clones were read by immunoSEQ multiplex PCR, and TCRdb kept only the in-frame ones, dropping some. The table lists over 100,000 clones, around 50% of them singletons, with 9% to 15% in the top ten.

This sample comprised CD8+ T cells sorted from blood, obtained at week 24, from a patient treated with tofacitinib. The sequence was collected from a human donor with alopecia areata. The V call is TRBV6-6, the J call TRBJ1-2; D not certain. CDR3 amino acids: CATTPNYGYTF. CDR3 sequence (DNA): TGTGCCACCACACCTAACTATGGCTACACCTTC.